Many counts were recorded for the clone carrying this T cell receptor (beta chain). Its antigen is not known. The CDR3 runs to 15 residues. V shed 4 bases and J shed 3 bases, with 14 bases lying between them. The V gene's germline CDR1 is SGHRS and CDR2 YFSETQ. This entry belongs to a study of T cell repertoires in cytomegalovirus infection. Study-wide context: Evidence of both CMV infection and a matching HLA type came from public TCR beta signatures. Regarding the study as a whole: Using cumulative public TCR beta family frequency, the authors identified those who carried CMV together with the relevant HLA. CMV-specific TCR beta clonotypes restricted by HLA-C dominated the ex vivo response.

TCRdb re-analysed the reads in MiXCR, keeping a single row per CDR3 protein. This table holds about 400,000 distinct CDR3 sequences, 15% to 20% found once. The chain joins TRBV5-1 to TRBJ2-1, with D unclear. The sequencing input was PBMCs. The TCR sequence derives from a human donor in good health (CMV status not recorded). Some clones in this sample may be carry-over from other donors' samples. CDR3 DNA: TGCGCCAGCAGCCCACCGGACGGATTCTACAATGAGCAGTTCTTC. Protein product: CASSPPDGFYNEQFF.